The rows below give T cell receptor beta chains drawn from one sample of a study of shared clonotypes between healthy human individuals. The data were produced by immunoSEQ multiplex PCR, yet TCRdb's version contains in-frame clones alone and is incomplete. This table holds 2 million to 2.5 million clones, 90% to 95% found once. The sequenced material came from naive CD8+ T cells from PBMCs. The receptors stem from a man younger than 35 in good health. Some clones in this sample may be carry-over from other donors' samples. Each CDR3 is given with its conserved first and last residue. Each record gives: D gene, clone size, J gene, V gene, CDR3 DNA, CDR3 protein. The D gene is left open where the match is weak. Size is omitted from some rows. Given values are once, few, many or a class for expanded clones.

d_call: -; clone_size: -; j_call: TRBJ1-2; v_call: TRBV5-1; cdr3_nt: TGCGCCAGCAGCTTGCTGGGGGGGGATTTTAACTATGGCTACACCTTC; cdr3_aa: CASSLLGGDFNYGYTF
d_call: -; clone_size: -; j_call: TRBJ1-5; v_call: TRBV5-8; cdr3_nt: TGTGCCAGCAGCTTGACAGGCCCGTTGAATCAGCCCCAGCATTTT; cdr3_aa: CASSLTGPLNQPQHF
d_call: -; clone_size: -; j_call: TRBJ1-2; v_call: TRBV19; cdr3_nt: TGTGCCAGTACCGAACTTTCAGGGTATGGCTACACCTTC; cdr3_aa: CASTELSGYGYTF
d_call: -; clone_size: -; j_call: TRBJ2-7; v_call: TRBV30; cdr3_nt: TGTGCCTGGAGTGTAACGGGGGTCTCGTACTTC; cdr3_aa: CAWSVTGVSYF
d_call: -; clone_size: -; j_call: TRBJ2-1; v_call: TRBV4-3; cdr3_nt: TGCGCCAGCAGCCAAGTGGGCGGGTTGAGGGAGCAGTTCTTC; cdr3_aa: CASSQVGGLREQFF
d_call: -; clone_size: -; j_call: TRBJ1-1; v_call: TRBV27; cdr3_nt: TGTGCCAGCCACCGGTCGGCGAACACTGAAGCTTTCTTT; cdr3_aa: CASHRSANTEAFF
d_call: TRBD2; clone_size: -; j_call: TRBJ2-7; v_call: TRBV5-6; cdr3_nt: TGTGCCAGCAGCTTGGGCCTAGCGGGACCCTACGAGCAGTACTTC; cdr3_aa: CASSLGLAGPYEQYF
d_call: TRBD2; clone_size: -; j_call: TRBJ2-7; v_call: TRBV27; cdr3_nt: TGTGCCAGCAGTTTTTTCGCGGGAGTTACCCCCTATCGGGAGCAGTACTTC; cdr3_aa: CASSFFAGVTPYREQYF
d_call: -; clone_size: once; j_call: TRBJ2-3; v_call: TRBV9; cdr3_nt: TGTGCCAGCAGCGAAAATTTAAACCCTACAGATACGCAGTATTTT; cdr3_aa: CASSENLNPTDTQYF
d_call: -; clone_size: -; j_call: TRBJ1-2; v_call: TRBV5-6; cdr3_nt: TGTGCCAGCAGCTTGGGATCGGGGGTCTATGGCTACACCTTC; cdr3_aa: CASSLGSGVYGYTF
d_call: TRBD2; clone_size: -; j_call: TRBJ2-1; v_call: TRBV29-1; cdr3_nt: TGCAGCGTTCCCAGTACGGGACTAAATTGGAATGAGCAGTTCTTC; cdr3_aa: CSVPSTGLNWNEQFF
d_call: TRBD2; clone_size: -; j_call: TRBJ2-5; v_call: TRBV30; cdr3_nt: TGTGCCTGGACCCTCGGCGGGAGTCGTCAAGAGACCCAGTACTTC; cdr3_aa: CAWTLGGSRQETQYF
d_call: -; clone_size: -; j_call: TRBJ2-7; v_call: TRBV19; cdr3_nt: TGTGCCAGTAGTATTCCCTATGGAGGCGAGCAGTACTTC; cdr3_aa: CASSIPYGGEQYF